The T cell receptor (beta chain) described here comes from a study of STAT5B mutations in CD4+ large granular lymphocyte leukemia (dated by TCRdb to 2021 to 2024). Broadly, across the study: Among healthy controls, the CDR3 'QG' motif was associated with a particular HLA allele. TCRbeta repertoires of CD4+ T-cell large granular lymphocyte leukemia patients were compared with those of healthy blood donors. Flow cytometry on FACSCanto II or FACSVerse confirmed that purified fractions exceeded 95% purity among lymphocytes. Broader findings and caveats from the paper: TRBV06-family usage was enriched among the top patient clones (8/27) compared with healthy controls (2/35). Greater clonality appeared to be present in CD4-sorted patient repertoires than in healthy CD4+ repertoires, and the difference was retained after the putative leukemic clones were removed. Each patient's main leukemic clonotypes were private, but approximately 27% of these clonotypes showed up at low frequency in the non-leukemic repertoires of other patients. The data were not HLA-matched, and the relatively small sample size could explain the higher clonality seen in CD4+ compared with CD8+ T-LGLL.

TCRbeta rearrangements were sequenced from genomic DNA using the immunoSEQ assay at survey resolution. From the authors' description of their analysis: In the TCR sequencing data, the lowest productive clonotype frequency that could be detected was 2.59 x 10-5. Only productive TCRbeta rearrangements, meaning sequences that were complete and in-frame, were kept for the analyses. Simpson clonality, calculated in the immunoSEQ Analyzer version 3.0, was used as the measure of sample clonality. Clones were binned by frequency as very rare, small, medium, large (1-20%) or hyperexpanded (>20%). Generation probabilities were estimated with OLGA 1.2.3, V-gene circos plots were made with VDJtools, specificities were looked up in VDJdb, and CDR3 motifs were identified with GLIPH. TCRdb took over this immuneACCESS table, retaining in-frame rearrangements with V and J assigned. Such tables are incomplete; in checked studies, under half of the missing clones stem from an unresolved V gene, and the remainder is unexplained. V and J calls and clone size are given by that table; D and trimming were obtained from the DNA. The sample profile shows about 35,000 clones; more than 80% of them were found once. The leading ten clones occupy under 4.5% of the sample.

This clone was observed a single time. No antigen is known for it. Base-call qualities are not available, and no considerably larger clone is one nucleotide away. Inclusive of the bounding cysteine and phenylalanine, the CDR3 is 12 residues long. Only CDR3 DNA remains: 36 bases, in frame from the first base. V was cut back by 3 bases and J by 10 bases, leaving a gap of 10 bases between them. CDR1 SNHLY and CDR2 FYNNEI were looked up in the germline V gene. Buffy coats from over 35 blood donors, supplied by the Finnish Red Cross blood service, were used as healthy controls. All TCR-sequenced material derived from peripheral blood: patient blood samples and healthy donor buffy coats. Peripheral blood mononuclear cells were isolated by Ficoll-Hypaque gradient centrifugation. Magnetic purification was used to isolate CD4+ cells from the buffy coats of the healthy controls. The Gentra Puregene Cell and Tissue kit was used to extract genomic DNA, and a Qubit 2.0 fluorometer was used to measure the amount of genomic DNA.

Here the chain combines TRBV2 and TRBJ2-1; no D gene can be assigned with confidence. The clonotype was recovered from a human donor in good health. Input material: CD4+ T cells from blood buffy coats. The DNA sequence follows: TGTGCCAGCAGTGACGAGCCGGAGGAGCAGTTCTTC. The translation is CASSDEPEEQFF.